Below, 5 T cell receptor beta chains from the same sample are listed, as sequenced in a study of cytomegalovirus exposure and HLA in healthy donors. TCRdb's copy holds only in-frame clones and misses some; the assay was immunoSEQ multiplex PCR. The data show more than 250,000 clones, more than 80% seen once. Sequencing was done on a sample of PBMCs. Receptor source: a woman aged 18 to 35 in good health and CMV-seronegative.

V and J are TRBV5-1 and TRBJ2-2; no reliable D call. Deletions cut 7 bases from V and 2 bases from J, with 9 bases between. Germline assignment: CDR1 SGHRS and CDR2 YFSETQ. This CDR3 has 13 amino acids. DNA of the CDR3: TGCGCCAGCTCCTTCTTCAACACCGGGGAGCTGTTTTTT. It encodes CASSFFNTGELFF.

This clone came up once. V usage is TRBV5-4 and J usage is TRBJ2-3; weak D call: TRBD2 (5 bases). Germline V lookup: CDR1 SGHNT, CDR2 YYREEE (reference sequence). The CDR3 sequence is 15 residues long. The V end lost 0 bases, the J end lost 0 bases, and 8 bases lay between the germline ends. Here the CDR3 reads CASSLDGGSTDTQYF. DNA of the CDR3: TGTGCCAGCAGCTTGGATGGCGGGAGCACAGATACGCAGTATTTT.

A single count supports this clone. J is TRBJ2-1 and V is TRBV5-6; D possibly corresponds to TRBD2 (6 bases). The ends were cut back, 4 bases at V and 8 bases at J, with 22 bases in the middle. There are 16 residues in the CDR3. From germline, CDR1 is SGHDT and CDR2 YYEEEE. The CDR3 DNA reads TGTGCCAGCAGCCCCCCGGGGGACGGGAGTCCGGATGAGCAGTTCTTC. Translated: CASSPPGDGSPDEQFF. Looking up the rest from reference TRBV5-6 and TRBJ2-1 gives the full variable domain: DAGVTQSPTHLIKTRGQQVTLRCSPKSGHDTVSWYQQALGQGPQFIFQYYEEEERQRGNFPDRFSGHQFPNYSSELNVNALLLGDSALYLCASSPPGDGSPDEQFFGPGTRLTVL.

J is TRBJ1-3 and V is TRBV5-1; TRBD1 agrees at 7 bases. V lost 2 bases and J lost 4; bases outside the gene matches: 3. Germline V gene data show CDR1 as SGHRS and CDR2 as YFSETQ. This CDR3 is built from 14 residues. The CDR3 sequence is CASSFGTEGNTIYF. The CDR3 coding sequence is TGCGCCAGCAGCTTTGGGACAGAAGGAAACACCATATATTTT.

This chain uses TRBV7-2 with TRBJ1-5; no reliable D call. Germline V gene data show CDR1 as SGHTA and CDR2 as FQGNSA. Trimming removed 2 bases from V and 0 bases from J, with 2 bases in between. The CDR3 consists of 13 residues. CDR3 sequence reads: CASSLHSNQPQHF. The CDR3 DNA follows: TGTGCCAGCAGCTTACATAGCAATCAGCCCCAGCATTTT.